This T cell receptor beta chain was obtained from a study of cytomegalovirus exposure and HLA in healthy donors. Regarding the study as a whole: Among the CMV-associated chains, a few were confirmed in vitro as specific for CMV antigens.

PCR was performed using 60 Vbeta and 13 Jbeta primers. Generated by immunoSEQ multiplex PCR, the TCRdb table keeps only in-frame clones and is missing some. The sample shows some 90,000 clones, roughly 76% of them seen only once. Note on this clone: What it binds is not known.

V was trimmed by 4 bases and J by 3 bases, leaving 10 bases between them. This CDR3 is built from 14 residues. CDR1 ENHRY and CDR2 SYGVKD come from the germline V gene. Sequencing was performed on PBMCs. The genes are TRBV10-3 and TRBJ1-5; weak D call: TRBD1 (6 bases). This TCR was recovered from a man aged 45-65 years in good health and CMV-seronegative. The DNA of the CDR3 is TGTGCCATCAGTGGAGACAGGAACAATCAGCCCCAGCATTTT. This gives the protein CAISGDRNNQPQHF.